Listed below are T cell receptor beta chains from one sample, sequenced in a study of human T cells and chemical hapten exposure. TCRdb reprocessed the RACE reads via MiXCR and lists one record per CDR3 protein. The profile covers about 380,000 distinct CDR3 sequences, with more than 4.5% appearing a single time and approximately 2.8% taken by the ten largest. The source was whole blood, collected in connection with sensitization to the hapten diphenylcyclopropenone (DPC). The receptors stem from a woman aged 50 to 60 with alopecia areata. Some clones in this sample may be carry-over from other donors' samples. The CDR3 runs from the conserved cysteine through the conserved F or W.

TRBV7-9	TRBJ1-2	CASSLAADGYTF
TRBV20-1	TRBJ1-5	CSAVDFKYSNQPQHF
TRBV6-5	TRBJ1-2	CASSYAGVTAISSYGYTF
TRBV7-2	TRBJ2-3	CASSLAGGGNSDTQYF
TRBV27	TRBJ1-5	CASAIHASQPQHF
TRBV7-8	TRBJ2-1	CASSLAPGQVKNEQFF
TRBV11-2	TRBJ2-3	CASRASGDGTDTQYF
TRBV7-2	TRBJ2-3	CASRGGGDTQYF
TRBV20-1	TRBJ2-7	CSARYSASSYEQYF
TRBV7-8	TRBJ2-4	CASSGGGRGVGGIQYF
TRBV6-5	TRBJ2-1	CASSPGLAGGYEQFF
TRBV2	TRBJ2-3	CASSEASDTQYF
TRBV18	TRBJ2-2	CASSPPSVGSGAGELFF
TRBV12-3/TRBV12-4	TRBJ1-1	CASSLWERKAFF
TRBV7-2	TRBJ2-3	CASSPLTRADTQYF
TRBV12-3/TRBV12-4	TRBJ2-7	CASSSVESSYEQYF
TRBV21-1	TRBJ1-3	CASSKKSILISGNTIYF
TRBV7-9	TRBJ2-7	CASSSTGQESNEQYF
TRBV3-1	TRBJ2-5	CASSQDWVSLVETQYF
TRBV20-1	TRBJ2-1	CSAGMGDEQFF
TRBV5-1	TRBJ1-2	CASSPYTMDIGGYTF
TRBV29-1	TRBJ1-1	CSARPTNTEAFF
TRBV15	TRBJ2-2	CATSRDYGGANTGELFF
TRBV28	TRBJ2-6	CASSRTDSGANVLTF
TRBV28	TRBJ2-5	CASSSFVLPETQYF
TRBV3-1	TRBJ1-2	CASSRLPPDTSYGYTF
TRBV20-1	TRBJ2-3	CSASRGTSTDTQYF
TRBV18	TRBJ2-3	CASSKSTDTQYF
TRBV11-2	TRBJ2-7	CASSFTGQGSSYEQYF
TRBV7-2	TRBJ2-1	CASRNGGMWDGKFF
TRBV28	TRBJ2-1	CASGAGPRHNEQFF
TRBV6-5	TRBJ1-4	CASRNTGGSEKLFF
TRBV18	TRBJ2-7	CASSRGGGTYEQYF
TRBV2	TRBJ2-3	CASSGELAGGDTQYF
TRBV7-8	TRBJ1-5	CASSFSGLGNQPQHF
TRBV11-2	TRBJ2-3	CASSLVVAPTTDTQYF
TRBV2	TRBJ2-7	CASTPGQINEQYF
TRBV11-3	TRBJ2-1	CASSSSNTSSYNEQFF
TRBV4-1	TRBJ1-5	CASSQGRGGQPQHF
TRBV15	TRBJ2-2	CATSSSGSGRELFF
TRBV6-5	TRBJ1-6	CASGTVGVPLHF
TRBV7-2	TRBJ2-1	CASSPRHRSGSYNEQFF
TRBV3-1	TRBJ2-5	CASSQDGAGEGATQYF
TRBV15	TRBJ1-2	CATSREWTGDYGYTF
TRBV3-1	TRBJ2-7	CASSQTPGYEQYF
TRBV27	TRBJ1-1	CASSLDTLNTEAFF
TRBV4-3	TRBJ1-5	CASSPRVGDQPQHF
TRBV30	TRBJ1-2	CAWSVGQGWYGYTF
TRBV29-1	TRBJ2-1	CSGLGAGGLNEQFF
TRBV9	TRBJ2-2	CASSAIAGELFF
TRBV30	TRBJ1-3	CAWSVRGTRGNTIYF
TRBV5-1	TRBJ1-5	CASSLDFDSNQPQHF
TRBV20-1	TRBJ1-3	CSARDGSGNTIYF
TRBV11-2	TRBJ1-2	CASSPGTGVNYGYTF